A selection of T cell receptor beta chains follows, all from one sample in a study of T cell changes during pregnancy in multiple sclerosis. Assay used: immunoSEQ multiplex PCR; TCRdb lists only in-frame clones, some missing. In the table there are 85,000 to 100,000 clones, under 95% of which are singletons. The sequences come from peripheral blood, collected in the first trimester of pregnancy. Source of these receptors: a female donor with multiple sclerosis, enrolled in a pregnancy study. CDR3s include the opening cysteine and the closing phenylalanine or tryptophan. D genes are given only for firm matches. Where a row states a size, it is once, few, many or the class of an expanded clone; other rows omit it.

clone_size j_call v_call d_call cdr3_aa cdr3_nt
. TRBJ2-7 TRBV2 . CASTDSSYEQYF TGTGCCAGCACGGACAGTTCCTACGAGCAGTACTTC
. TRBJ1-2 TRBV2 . CASSEAIYGDSYGYTF TGTGCCAGCAGTGAAGCCATTTACGGGGATAGCTATGGCTACACCTTC
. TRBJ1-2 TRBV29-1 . CSVETGSSYGYTF TGCAGCGTTGAAACAGGTTCTTCATACGGCTACACCTTC
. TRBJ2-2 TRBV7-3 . CASSLAAGAATGELFF TGTGCCAGCAGCCTTGCCGCGGGGGCGGCCACCGGGGAGCTGTTTTTT
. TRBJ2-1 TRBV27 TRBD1 CASSSRTGGLSYNEQFF TGTGCCAGCAGTTCACGGACAGGGGGTCTTTCCTACAATGAGCAGTTCTTC
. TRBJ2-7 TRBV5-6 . CASSSDSEDEQYF TGTGCCAGCAGCTCTGACAGTGAAGACGAGCAGTACTTC
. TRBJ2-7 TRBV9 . CASSVAPGTSYEQYF TGTGCCAGCAGCGTAGCGCCAGGGACATCCTACGAGCAGTACTTC
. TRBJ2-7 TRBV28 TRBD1 CASSLGTVPYEQYF TGTGCCAGCAGTTTAGGGACAGTCCCCTACGAGCAGTACTTC
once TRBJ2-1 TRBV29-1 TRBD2 CSVTGTSGNIEQFF TGCAGCGTCACCGGGACTAGCGGGAACATTGAGCAGTTCTTC
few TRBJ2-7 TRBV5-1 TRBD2 CASSEGRAVIGPHEQYF TGCGCCAGCAGCGAAGGGAGGGCGGTGATAGGCCCCCACGAGCAGTACTTC
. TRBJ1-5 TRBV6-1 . CASSEGGHLNQPQHF TGTGCCAGCAGTGAAGGGGGACACCTTAATCAGCCCCAGCATTTT
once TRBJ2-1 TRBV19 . CASGPLGLNNEQFF TGTGCCAGTGGCCCCTTAGGACTGAACAATGAGCAGTTCTTC
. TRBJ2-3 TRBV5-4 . CASSRQGGSTDTQYF TGTGCCAGCAGCCGACAGGGAGGAAGCACAGATACGCAGTATTTT
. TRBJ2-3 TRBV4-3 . CASSPRQVSTDTQYF TGCGCCAGCAGCCCCCGACAGGTTAGCACAGATACGCAGTATTTT
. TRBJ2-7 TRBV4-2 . CASSQNRGYEQYF TGTGCCAGCAGCCAAAACCGGGGATACGAGCAGTACTTC